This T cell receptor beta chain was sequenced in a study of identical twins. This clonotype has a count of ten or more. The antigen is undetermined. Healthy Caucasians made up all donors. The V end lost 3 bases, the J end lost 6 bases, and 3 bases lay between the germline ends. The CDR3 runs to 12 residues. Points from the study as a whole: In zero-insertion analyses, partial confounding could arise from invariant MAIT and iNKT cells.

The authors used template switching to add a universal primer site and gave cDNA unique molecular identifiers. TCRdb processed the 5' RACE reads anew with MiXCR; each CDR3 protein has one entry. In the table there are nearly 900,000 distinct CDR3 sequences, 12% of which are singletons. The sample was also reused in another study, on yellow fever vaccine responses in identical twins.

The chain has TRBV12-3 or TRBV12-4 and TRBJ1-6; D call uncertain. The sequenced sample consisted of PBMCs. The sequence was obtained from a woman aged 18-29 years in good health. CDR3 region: CASSFGNSPLHF. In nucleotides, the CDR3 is TGTGCCAGCAGTTTCGGTAATTCACCCCTCCACTTT.